One T cell receptor (beta chain) is described in this entry. The antigen is unknown. Sequenced by immunoSEQ multiplex PCR; TCRdb stores in-frame clones only, minus some. The table records about 2.5 million clones, about nine tenths of them present only once. The data derive from a study of shared clonotypes between healthy human individuals. Study in general: Per donor, CD8 memory used one plate, CD8 naive used two, CD4 memory used three and CD4 naive used three.

Trimming stripped 2 bases from V and 3 bases from J, with 11 bases between. The CDR3 totals 14 residues. Per germline, CDR1 MNHEY and CDR2 SMNVEV (reference sequence). Study results and caveats: Four donors shared 4.5% to 6.5% of their naive CD4 clonotypes.

The clonotype was recovered from a man aged 18-30 years in good health. Some clones in this sample may be carry-over from other donors' samples. The V and J genes are TRBV27 and TRBJ2-7; a possible D gene is TRBD2 (6 bases). Material for sequencing was naive CD4+ T cells from PBMCs. Subset here: CD45RA+ positively selected. Here the CDR3 DNA reads TGTGCCAGCAGTTTACTCGCTAGCGACTACGAGCAGTACTTC. It encodes CASSLLASDYEQYF.